The 24 T cell receptor beta chains below all came from one sample that was sequenced in a study of shared clonotypes between healthy human individuals. This table comes from immunoSEQ multiplex PCR, and its TCRdb copy is limited to in-frame clones, with some not included. Here the sample spans 600,000 to 800,000 clones, over 60% being singletons. Material: memory CD4+ T cells sorted from blood. Subset here: CD45RA-negative fraction. The receptors were gathered from a woman aged 25 to 39 in good health.

V is TRBV5-1 and J is TRBJ2-1; 8 bases agree with TRBD2. Trimming took 4 bases from V and 5 from J; bases not matched to a gene: 8. Per germline, CDR1 SGHRS and CDR2 YFSETQ. This CDR3 region has 15 residues. CDR3 protein: CASSTGTRGNNEQFF. As DNA, the CDR3 is TGCGCCAGCAGCACAGGGACTAGGGGAAACAATGAGCAGTTCTTC.

This clone was counted a few times. This chain joins TRBV7-3 and TRBJ2-1, with TRBD1 as a possible D gene (5 bases). The CDR3 consists of 15 residues. Germline V gives CDR1 SGHTA, CDR2 FQGTGA. Trimming took off 5 bases at V and 1 base at J, with 12 bases between the two ends. The CDR3 bases are TGTGCCAGCAGCCGTAAGACAGCATCCTACAATGAGCAGTTCTTC. Protein: CASSRKTASYNEQFF.

This clone occurred a few times. The chain links TRBV15 to TRBJ1-5; D is uncertain. The V end was cut by 1 base, the J end by 5 bases, with 12 bases between. Germline CDR1 and CDR2: LNHNV and YYDKDF (reference sequence). The CDR3 consists of 15 residues. The CDR3 DNA is TGTGCCACCAGCAGAGGGTTGGGGTACGATCAGCCCCAGCATTTT. Translated, it gives CATSRGLGYDQPQHF.

The J gene is TRBJ2-6, the V gene TRBV7-9; TRBD2 matches 7 bases. The CDR3 sequence is 16 residues long. CDR1 SEHNR and CDR2 FQNEAQ come from the germline V gene (reference sequence). V lost 3 bases, J lost 2 bases, and 4 bases stayed unmatched. The DNA of the CDR3 is TGTGCCAGCAGCTTCATAGGGAGGGCTGGGGCCAACGTCCTGACTTTC. It translates to CASSFIGRAGANVLTF.

V and J are TRBV18 and TRBJ2-5; 7 nucleotides match TRBD2. The CDR3 sequence is 14 residues long. V lost 6 bases to trimming and J lost 4 bases; unmatched junction nucleotides: 8. CDR1 and CDR2 from the germline V gene are KGHSH and LQKENI. The CDR3 loop is CASSPRLAGETQYF. The DNA for the CDR3 is TGTGCCAGCTCTCCCCGACTAGCTGGAGAGACCCAGTACTTC.

The chain carries TRBV15 and TRBJ2-5, with TRBD2 matching 9 bases. The end of the DNA is better explained by TRBJ2-7, so the J call may be wrong. The CDR3 spans 16 residues. Germline V gene data show CDR1 as LNHNV and CDR2 as YYDKDF (reference sequence). The CDR3 DNA sequence: TGTGCCACCAGCAGGGATATAGCGGGAGCAAACTACGAGCAGTACTTC. It codes for CATSRDIAGANYEQYF.

The rearrangement links TRBV20-1 to TRBJ1-3; D unresolved. V lost 7 bases, J lost 6 bases, and 4 bases lay in between. This CDR3 has 9 residues. Looked up from germline, CDR1 is DFQATT and CDR2 is SNEGSKA (reference sequence). The CDR3 spells CSGSNTIYF. The DNA for the CDR3 is TGCAGTGGCTCAAACACCATATATTTT.

This chain connects TRBV25-1 to TRBJ2-1, with 8 bases identical to TRBD2. CDR3 length: 15 residues. Germline CDR1 and CDR2: MGHDK and SYGVNS. Trimming removed 1 base from V and 9 bases from J; junction bases left unmatched: 8. CDR3 sequence reads: CASSEFAGTRGEQFF. The CDR3 DNA sequence: TGTGCCAGCAGTGAATTCGCCGGGACTAGGGGTGAGCAGTTCTTC.

The J gene is TRBJ2-7, the V gene TRBV6-6, with 8 bases that match TRBD2. The CDR3 extends over 16 amino acids. Germline CDR1 MNHNY, CDR2 SVGAGI (reference sequence). The trim removed 5 bases at V and 5 bases at J, leaving 14 bases unmatched. The DNA of the CDR3 is TGTGCCAGCAGTCCTCAGGCTCCGGGACTAGGAGACGAGCAGTACTTC. This gives the protein CASSPQAPGLGDEQYF.

The DNA of the CDR3 is TGTGCCATCAGTGACAGGGGTCCCACAGATACGCAGTATTTT. It yields the protein CAISDRGPTDTQYF. The chain employs TRBV10-3 and TRBJ2-3; TRBD1 might be the D (6 bases). V dropped 3 bases and J dropped 2 bases, with 9 bases sitting between them. Germline CDR1 reads ENHRY; CDR2 reads SYGVKD. The CDR3 consists of 14 residues.

This chain connects TRBV15 to TRBJ2-7; D is unresolved. Germline V gene lookup returns CDR1 LNHNV and CDR2 YYDKDF (reference sequence). V was trimmed by 1 base and J by 0 bases, leaving 13 bases between them. The CDR3 is 16 amino acids. CDR3 coding DNA: TGTGCCACCAGCAGAGTAGCTACCTCGAGCTCCTACGAGCAGTACTTC. Protein: CATSRVATSSSYEQYF.

Turning to this clone: Relative to the germline gene, one junction end is altered; a read error may explain this. The chain joins TRBV7-9 to TRBJ1-4, with 7 positions matching TRBD1. The CDR3 extends over 14 amino acids. CDR1 is SEHNR and CDR2 is FQNEAQ in the germline V gene (reference sequence). CDR3 loop: CASSPTGTVEKLFF. The CDR3 DNA is TGTGCCAGCAGCCCGACAGGGACCGTTGAAAAACTATTTTTT.

V is TRBV7-9 and J is TRBJ2-7, with TRBD1 matching 8 bases. Looked up from germline, CDR1 is SEHNR and CDR2 is FQNEAQ (reference sequence). The length of the CDR3 is 15 residues. J lost 4 bases, V lost 0 bases, and 5 bases had no gene match. CDR3: CASSLAQGAGYEQYF. The CDR3 DNA follows: TGTGCCAGCAGCTTAGCTCAGGGGGCCGGGTACGAGCAGTACTTC. The whole variable domain, remainder taken from reference TRBV7-9 and TRBJ2-7, is DTGVSQNPRHKITKRGQNVTFRCDPISEHNRLYWYRQTLGQGPEFLTYFQNEAQLEKSRLLSDRFSAERPKGSFSTLEIQRTEQGDSAMYLCASSLAQGAGYEQYFGPGTRLTVT.

V gene TRBV5-1 combines with J gene TRBJ1-2, with D possibly matching TRBD1 (5 bases). V was cut by 4 bases and J by 1 base, with 14 bases left in between. The CDR3 consists of 15 residues. Per germline, CDR1 SGHRS and CDR2 YFSETQ. This CDR3 reads CASSPGHLINYGYTF. DNA for the CDR3: TGCGCCAGCAGCCCCGGACACCTGATTAACTATGGCTACACCTTC.

The chain combines TRBV9 with TRBJ2-2; D gene uncertain. Per germline, CDR1 SGDLS and CDR2 YYNGEE. This CDR3 region has 15 residues. The V and J ends lost 2 bases and 5 bases respectively, with 13 bases between them. CDR3 DNA sequence: TGTGCCAGCAGCGTTAGCCCGGTGGAAACCGGGGAGCTGTTTTTT. It translates to CASSVSPVETGELFF.

CDR3 nucleotide sequence: TGCGCCAGCAGCCTCGCACGGGGGGAACGGCAGTATTTT. This translates into CASSLARGERQYF. The chain uses TRBV4-1 and TRBJ2-3, with 7 nucleotides matching TRBD2. V dropped 4 bases and J dropped 11; count of bases not matched to a gene: 9. Germline CDR1 reads MGHRA; CDR2 reads YSYEKL. CDR3 length: 13 residues.

The chain couples TRBV29-1 to TRBJ1-6; D ambiguous. Germline values: CDR1 SQVTM, CDR2 ANQGSEA. The V and J ends lost 6 bases and 9 bases respectively, with 18 bases between them. The CDR3 totals 14 residues. CDR3 bases: TGCAGCGTCCCCGTCCCTTATGGCGGTTCACCCCTCCACTTT. Translated: CSVPVPYGGSPLHF.

The CDR3 nucleotides read TGTGCCAGCAGTACCCGGGACTCTGGGTCAGAGACCCAGTACTTC. The encoded protein is CASSTRDSGSETQYF. The chain couples TRBV28 to TRBJ2-5; maybe TRBD2 (6 bases). Germline values: CDR1 MDHEN, CDR2 SYDVKM. This CDR3 spans 15 amino acids. Trimming pared 5 bases from V and 4 bases from J, leaving 17 bases between.

Comment on this clone: Other DNA sequences in this specimen translate into the identical CDR3. The chain carries TRBV28 and TRBJ1-2; TRBD1 aligns across 9 bases. Trimming at V came to 5 bases and at J to 1 base, leaving 8 bases not matched to a gene. The germline V gene has CDR1 MDHEN and CDR2 SYDVKM. The CDR3 has 16 residues. The CDR3 bases are TGTGCCAGCAGTATAACTGGGACAGGGAGTAACTATGGCTACACCTTC. It yields the protein CASSITGTGSNYGYTF.

This chain links TRBV28 with TRBJ1-2, with a possible D match to TRBD1 (6 bases). The CDR3 runs 14 residues. Deletions cut 3 bases from V and 4 bases from J, with 12 bases between. Germline values: CDR1 MDHEN, CDR2 SYDVKM. CDR3 residues: CASSLVQGTYGYTF. CDR3 coding DNA: TGTGCCAGCAGTTTGGTTCAGGGGACCTATGGCTACACCTTC.

Comment on this clone: This CDR3 is also generated by other DNA sequences in the sample. J is TRBJ1-2 and V is TRBV5-1; no clear D. The germline gives CDR1 SGHRS, CDR2 YFSETQ. The CDR3 extends over 13 amino acids. Trimming took 5 bases from V and 4 from J, leaving 12 bases between them. The CDR3 here is CASRPGRSYGYTF. CDR3 DNA: TGCGCCAGCAGACCCGGACGGTCCTATGGCTACACCTTC.

The V and J genes are TRBV7-9 and TRBJ1-5, with a possible D match to TRBD1 (5 bases). CDR3 length: 15 amino acids. Trimming shortened V by 5 bases and J by 4 bases, and 15 bases separated the two germline ends. The germline CDR1 and CDR2 sequences are SEHNR and FQNEAQ (reference sequence). The CDR3 reads CASSPTKGRNQPQHF. As DNA, the CDR3 is TGTGCCAGCAGCCCAACGAAGGGGAGAAATCAGCCCCAGCATTTT.

This clone was counted only a few times. The chain couples TRBV9 to TRBJ1-1; D may be TRBD1 (5 bases). CDR3 size: 13 residues. The V end was cut by 1 base, the J end by 4 bases, with 8 bases between. The germline CDR1 and CDR2 sequences are SGDLS and YYNGEE. The CDR3 coding sequence is TGTGCCAGCAGCGTATGGGGGTTCACTGAAGCTTTCTTT. This encodes CASSVWGFTEAFF.

This chain connects TRBV5-1 to TRBJ2-7; perhaps TRBD1 as D (6 bases). CDR3 length equals 13 residues. The germline V gene encodes CDR1 SGHRS and CDR2 YFSETQ. The V end lost 4 bases, the J end lost 6 bases, and 14 bases lay between the germline ends. CDR3 coding DNA: TGCGCCAGCAGCGAAAACGGGACACCCGAGCAGTACTTC. It specifies CASSENGTPEQYF.